A single sample gave rise to the 27 T cell receptor beta chains below, sequenced in a study of cytomegalovirus exposure and HLA in healthy donors (dated by TCRdb to the late 2010s). To prepare the library, the immunoSEQ multiplex PCR assay was applied. TCRdb's version of the immuneACCESS table is confined to in-frame rearrangements and falls short of the full clone set. An unresolved V gene accounts for under half of the shortfall where checked; the remainder is of unknown origin. This sample holds over 120,000 clones; approximately 90% were observed only once. Of the sample, 3.5% to 5% falls within the top ten clones. Sequencing used PBMCs. Receptors were obtained from a man aged 18 to 29 in good health and CMV-seropositive.

V is TRBV6-5 and J is TRBJ2-3; TRBD2 is a possible D gene (5 bases). The V end lost 6 bases, the J end lost 6 bases, and 16 bases lay between the germline ends. Germline V lookup: CDR1 MNHEY, CDR2 SVGAGI. The CDR3 has 14 residues. The CDR3 DNA sequence: TGTGCCAGCAGACCCGCCCGGGGAGCCGATACGCAGTATTTT. Translated, it gives CASRPARGADTQYF.

The chain has TRBV19 and TRBJ1-2; TRBD1 matches at 12 bases. CDR1 is LNHDA and CDR2 is SQIVND in the germline V gene (reference sequence). V was pared by 4 bases and J by 7 bases, with 7 bases of the junction left unmatched. The CDR3 spans 15 residues. CDR3 protein: CASSTPGQGATGYTF. The CDR3 DNA follows: TGTGCCAGTAGTACGCCGGGACAGGGGGCAACTGGCTACACCTTC. Looking up the rest from reference TRBV19 and TRBJ1-2 gives the full variable domain: DGGITQSPKYLFRKEGQNVTLSCEQNLNHDAMYWYRQDPGQGLRLIYYSQIVNDFQKGDIAEGYSVSREKKESFPLTVTSAQKNPTAFYLCASSTPGQGATGYTFGSGTRLTVV.

The chain links TRBV7-9 to TRBJ1-1; D not resolved. CDR1 and CDR2 (germline): SEHNR, FQNEAQ (reference sequence). The CDR3 spans 13 residues. Trimming left V 2 bases short and J 3 bases short, with 7 bases between. The CDR3 spells CASSLREDTEAFF. The CDR3 nucleotides read TGTGCCAGCAGCTTAAGGGAGGACACTGAAGCTTTCTTT. Based on the CDR3 plus reference TRBV7-9 and TRBJ1-1, the full variable domain is DTGVSQNPRHKITKRGQNVTFRCDPISEHNRLYWYRQTLGQGPEFLTYFQNEAQLEKSRLLSDRFSAERPKGSFSTLEIQRTEQGDSAMYLCASSLREDTEAFFGQGTRLTVV.

The chain uses TRBV20-1 and TRBJ2-5; D not resolved. The germline V gene encodes CDR1 DFQATT and CDR2 SNEGSKA (reference sequence). This CDR3 contains 11 residues. Trimming pared 4 bases from V and 5 bases from J, leaving 8 bases between. This CDR3 reads CSAIRRETQYF. In DNA form, the CDR3 reads TGCAGTGCTATCCGGCGGGAGACCCAGTACTTC.

CDR3 sequence: CASSYNGGGYTDTQYF. The DNA of the CDR3 is TGTGCCAGCAGTTACAATGGAGGGGGCTACACAGATACGCAGTATTTT. The rearrangement joins TRBV6-5 to TRBJ2-3; D possibly corresponds to TRBD1 (7 bases). This CDR3 spans 16 amino acids. The V gene's germline CDR1 is MNHEY and CDR2 SVGAGI. V lost 2 bases to trimming and J lost 2 bases, with 14 bases between them.

The gene calls are TRBV6-5 and TRBJ2-5, with D possibly being TRBD2 (5 bases). CDR1 and CDR2 (germline): MNHEY, SVGAGI. The CDR3 has 13 amino acids. The V gene lost 2 bases and the J gene lost 4 bases, with 8 bases spanning the gap. This CDR3 is CASSYRGLETQYF. In DNA, the CDR3 is TGTGCCAGCAGTTACCGCGGGCTAGAGACCCAGTACTTC.

CDR3 DNA sequence: TGTGCCAGCAGCCCGGCAGGAGACAGGGTCGGAGAAAAACTGTTTTTT. Protein sequence: CASSPAGDRVGEKLFF. V and J are TRBV5-6 and TRBJ1-4, with 7 bases aligning to TRBD1. The CDR3 sequence is 16 residues long. After removal of 4 bases from V and 8 bases from J, the junction contained 14 bases not matched to a gene. The V gene's germline CDR1 is SGHDT and CDR2 YYEEEE. The whole variable domain, remainder taken from reference TRBV5-6 and TRBJ1-4, is DAGVTQSPTHLIKTRGQQVTLRCSPKSGHDTVSWYQQALGQGPQFIFQYYEEEERQRGNFPDRFSGHQFPNYSSELNVNALLLGDSALYLCASSPAGDRVGEKLFFGSGTQLSVL.

V and J are TRBV30 and TRBJ2-5; the D gene is possibly TRBD1 (6 bases). The V end was cut by 1 base, the J end by 4 bases, with 13 bases between. The CDR3 has 14 amino acids. The V gene's germline CDR1 is GTSNPN and CDR2 SVGIG (reference sequence). The CDR3 sequence: CAWSGWSTGETQYF. CDR3 nucleotides: TGTGCCTGGAGTGGATGGTCGACAGGAGAGACCCAGTACTTC. Supplemented by reference TRBV30 and TRBJ2-5, the full variable domain reads SQTIHQWPATLVQPVGSPLSLECTVEGTSNPNLYWYRQAAGRGLQLLFYSVGIGQISSEVPQNLSASRPQDRQFILSSKKLLLSDSGFYLCAWSGWSTGETQYFGPGTRLLVL.

CDR3 protein: CASILMDRGIYEQYF. The CDR3 DNA follows: TGTGCCAGCATCCTCATGGACAGGGGGATCTACGAGCAGTACTTC. The V call is TRBV7-9, the J call TRBJ2-7; 10 bases are shared with TRBD1. V shed 7 bases, J shed 3 bases, and the junction held 9 bases outside the gene matches. There are 15 residues in the CDR3. Looked up from germline, CDR1 is SEHNR and CDR2 is FQNEAQ (reference sequence).

This rearrangement joins TRBV25-1 to TRBJ1-1; possibly TRBD1 for D (6 bases). This CDR3 has 14 amino acids. The germline CDR1 and CDR2 sequences are MGHDK and SYGVNS. V lost 7 bases, J lost 4 bases, and 16 bases lay in between. The CDR3 DNA is TGTGCCAGCATTCGGGAGGGGGGAAGCACTGAAGCTTTCTTT. Residues: CASIREGGSTEAFF.

The rearrangement uses TRBV7-3 and TRBJ2-1; D might be TRBD1 (6 bases). The CDR3 covers 15 residues. Trimming left V 2 bases short and J 9 bases short, with 17 bases between. CDR1 is SGHTA and CDR2 is FQGTGA in the germline V gene. CDR3 sequence reads: CASSLVRGRGSEQFF. The DNA for the CDR3 is TGTGCCAGCAGCTTAGTTAGGGGCAGGGGATCTGAGCAGTTCTTC.

This clone has a handful of counts. The V gene is TRBV28, the J gene TRBJ2-7; possibly TRBD1 for D (6 bases). Trimming removed 8 bases at V and 2 bases at J, with 16 bases between. The germline CDR1 and CDR2 sequences are MDHEN and SYDVKM. The CDR3 covers 14 residues. CDR3 loop: CASLDRLGAYEQYF. The CDR3 DNA follows: TGTGCCAGCCTAGACAGGCTTGGCGCCTACGAGCAGTACTTC.

The chain employs TRBV29-1 and TRBJ2-5; D unresolved. The CDR3 is 12 residues long. The V end was cut by 6 bases, the J end by 2 bases, with 10 bases between. CDR1 and CDR2 from the germline V gene are SQVTM and ANQGSEA. CDR3: CSVTWQQETQYF. Here the CDR3 DNA reads TGCAGCGTGACATGGCAGCAAGAGACCCAGTACTTC.

The J gene is TRBJ2-2, the V gene TRBV10-1; TRBD2 is a possible D gene (6 bases). V was clipped by 7 bases and J by 4 bases, with 13 bases between them. There are 14 residues in the CDR3. Per germline, CDR1 WNHNN and CDR2 SYGVQD (reference sequence). The CDR3 DNA is TGCGCCAGCAAGCGGAAGGAGGGCACCGGGGAGCTGTTTTTT. It is translated as CASKRKEGTGELFF.

The V and J genes are TRBV28 and TRBJ2-1, with 10 nucleotides matching TRBD2. With 5 bases clipped from V and 4 bases from J, the junction kept 5 bases outside the gene matches. This CDR3 is 15 amino acids long. Germline CDR1 and CDR2: MDHEN and SYDVKM. The CDR3 DNA is TGTGCCAGCAGTCAGACTAGCGGGCCATACAATGAGCAGTTCTTC. This gives the protein CASSQTSGPYNEQFF.

This chain uses TRBV5-1 with TRBJ1-1; tentative D call: TRBD1 (5 bases). Trimming pared 4 bases from V and 0 bases from J, leaving 13 bases between. CDR1 and CDR2 from the germline V gene are SGHRS and YFSETQ. The CDR3 totals 15 residues. CDR3 bases: TGCGCCAGCAGCGCTTTGGGGGGGTTGAACACTGAAGCTTTCTTT. Translating it yields CASSALGGLNTEAFF.

V gene TRBV5-1 combines with J gene TRBJ2-2, with D possibly matching TRBD1 (6 bases). Looked up from germline, CDR1 is SGHRS and CDR2 is YFSETQ. The CDR3 runs to 14 residues. V lost 9 bases and J 2 bases, leaving 14 bases between the germline ends. CDR3 sequence (DNA): TGCGCCACGACCGGGACAACTAACACCGGGGAGCTGTTTTTT. Residues: CATTGTTNTGELFF.

This clone has just one count. J is TRBJ2-3 and V is TRBV6-1, with 11 bases aligning to TRBD2. The germline gives CDR1 MNHNS, CDR2 SASEGT. With V trimmed by 4 bases and J by 2 bases, 5 bases remained unmatched. The CDR3 spans 16 residues. The chain's CDR3 is CASSGTSGGNTDTQYF. CDR3 nucleotides: TGTGCCAGCAGTGGAACTAGCGGGGGAAACACAGATACGCAGTATTTT.

This rearrangement joins TRBV5-4 to TRBJ2-3; 9 bases agree with TRBD2. Germline CDR1 is SGHNT and CDR2 is YYREEE (reference sequence). The CDR3 is 14 amino acids. V shed 3 bases and J 1 base; nucleotides not matched to a gene: 0. CDR3 nucleotides: TGTGCCAGCAGCTCTAGCGGGGGCACAGATACGCAGTATTTT. Its protein is CASSSSGGTDTQYF.

In this sample, this clone turned up once. At one boundary the junction diverges from the germline segment, which might be a read error. The V call is TRBV5-4, the J call TRBJ2-1, with TRBD1 matching over 10 bases. This CDR3 spans 15 amino acids. Germline V gene sequence: CDR1 SGHNT, CDR2 YYREEE (reference sequence). This CDR3 is CASTLRGQGRDEQFF. The DNA for the CDR3 is TGTGCCAGCACCTTGCGGGGACAGGGGCGCGATGAGCAGTTCTTC.

CDR3 sequence (DNA): TGTGCCAGCAGCCACATCCGAAACGAGCAGTACTTC. This translates into CASSHIRNEQYF. The rearrangement links TRBV11-1 to TRBJ2-7; D ambiguous. CDR1 and CDR2 from the germline V gene are SGHAT and FQDESV (reference sequence). V lost 5 bases, J lost 5 bases, and 10 bases lay in between. The CDR3 sequence is 12 residues long.

V usage is TRBV18 and J usage is TRBJ2-3, with 8 bases fitting TRBD1. The trim removed 2 bases at V and 3 bases at J, leaving 4 bases unmatched. This CDR3 spans 15 amino acids. The germline V gene encodes CDR1 KGHSH and CDR2 LQKENI. CDR3 coding DNA: TGTGCCAGCTCACCAAGGACAGGGACAACAGATACGCAGTATTTT. It translates to CASSPRTGTTDTQYF.

This clone was observed a single time. Here the CDR3 DNA reads TGTGCCAGCAGTCCGCGACTAGCGGGAGATTACGAGCAGTACTTC. Residues: CASSPRLAGDYEQYF. The chain is built from TRBV28 and TRBJ2-7, with TRBD2 identical over 12 bases. Losses at the gene ends were 5 bases for V and 4 bases for J; bases not matched to a gene: 6. CDR3 length: 15 residues. Germline CDR1 reads MDHEN; CDR2 reads SYDVKM.

V usage is TRBV6-1 and J usage is TRBJ2-7, with 7 nucleotides matching TRBD2. Per the germline V gene, CDR1 is MNHNS and CDR2 is SASEGT. Trimming at V came to 7 bases and at J to 2 bases, leaving 11 bases not matched to a gene. CDR3 length: 15 residues. CDR3 DNA sequence: TGTGCCAGCACGCTCTCCGGGACTACTCCCTACGAGCAGTACTTC. This gives the protein CASTLSGTTPYEQYF.

This clone was seen just once. The J gene is TRBJ2-7, the V gene TRBV2; D is unresolved. The CDR3 spans 12 residues. V was pared by 5 bases and J by 3 bases, with 8 bases between. Germline loops: CDR1 SNHLY, CDR2 FYNNEI. The chain's CDR3 is CASSSSRYEQYF. For the CDR3, the DNA is TGTGCCAGCAGTTCGAGTCGCTACGAGCAGTACTTC.

This chain joins TRBV10-3 and TRBJ2-7; no clear D gene. There are 11 residues in the CDR3. Germline-derived CDR1 and CDR2 are ENHRY and SYGVKD. V lost 4 bases and J lost 6, with 7 bases in between. The chain's CDR3 is CAISGGTEQYF. The CDR3 region has the DNA TGTGCCATCAGTGGAGGTACCGAGCAGTACTTC.

The J gene is TRBJ1-5, the V gene TRBV5-1; TRBD1 might be the D (5 bases). The CDR3 contains 13 residues. The germline CDR1 and CDR2 sequences are SGHRS and YFSETQ. V lost 4 bases to trimming and J lost 8 bases, with 13 bases between them. CDR3 DNA sequence: TGCGCCAGCAGCCTTCAGGGAAATGAGCCCCAGCATTTT. Residues: CASSLQGNEPQHF.